This record covers a single TCR beta chain. The data derive from a study of blood T cell repertoires in COVID-19. Whole-study context: From the United States, Italy and Spain came samples of acute and convalescent COVID-19. T cells, B-cell-depleted T cells, or PBMCs provided the cDNA or gDNA that served as material.

This CDR3 comprises 16 residues. V lost 0 bases to trimming and J lost 8 bases; unmatched junction nucleotides: 11. Germline loops: CDR1 KGHSH, CDR2 LQKENI. Profiling relied on immunoSEQ multiplex PCR, and the TCRdb table lists in-frame clones only, not all of them. The sample has 110,000 to 150,000 clones, more than 85% seen once. The genes are TRBV18 and TRBJ1-2; 8 bases are shared with TRBD1. Sequenced: peripheral blood. The sequence was collected from a human donor in a cohort sampled during active COVID-19. CDR3 in amino acids: CASSPPTRTGREGYTF. The CDR3 nucleotides read TGTGCCAGCTCACCACCGACGCGGACAGGGAGGGAAGGCTACACCTTC. Supplemented by reference TRBV18 and TRBJ1-2, the full variable domain reads NAGVMQNPRHLVRRRGQEARLRCSPMKGHSHVYWYRQLPEEGLKFMVYLQKENIIDESGMPKERFSAEFPKEGPSILRIQQVVRGDSAAYFCASSPPTRTGREGYTFGSGTRLTVV.